The clone carrying this T cell receptor beta chain was seen more than once but under ten times. These data are taken from a study of cytomegalovirus exposure and HLA in healthy donors. The CDR3 has 14 amino acids. Germline-derived CDR1 and CDR2 are SGHDT and YYEEEE. Trimming took off 0 bases at V and 2 bases at J, with 6 bases between the two ends. PCR primers comprised 60 Vbeta and 13 Jbeta primers. Sequenced by immunoSEQ multiplex PCR; TCRdb stores in-frame clones only, minus some. The sample lists about 120,000 clones, about three quarters occurring once. V gene TRBV5-6 combines with J gene TRBJ1-3; D might be TRBD1 (5 bases). The clonotype comes from a woman aged 25 to 45 in good health and CMV-seronegative. Sequencing used PBMCs. The CDR3 reads CASSLVGAGNTIYF. CDR3 coding DNA: TGTGCCAGCAGCTTGGTAGGGGCTGGAAACACCATATATTTT.